What follows are 32 T cell receptor beta chains derived from one specimen sequenced in a study of shared clonotypes between healthy human individuals (TCRdb year 2020). The library was obtained by the immunoSEQ multiplex PCR assay. TCRdb took this table from immuneACCESS and kept in-frame rearrangements with V and J called. Such tables lack part of the clones; where checked against another copy, unresolved V genes explain under half of the gap, and the rest is unexplained. For this sample the table gives more than 2 million clones, of which less than 95% were detected only once. The leading ten clones occupy around 1.1% of the sample. CD8 naive samples consisted of CD45RO-negative cells that were positively selected for CCR7, yielding a CD45RA+CCR7+ population without TemRA cells. Sequenced: naive CD8+ T cells sorted from blood. Reading the label with the study, this specimen's cell subset or site is: CD45RA+CCR7+. The receptors were gathered from a man aged 18 to 29 in good health.

This rearrangement joins TRBV5-1 to TRBJ1-2; D unclear. Germline V gene data show CDR1 as SGHRS and CDR2 as YFSETQ. The CDR3 sequence is 13 residues long. Trimming removed 0 bases from V and 8 bases from J, with 11 bases in between. CDR3 DNA: TGCGCCAGCAGCTTGGAGTCAATAGGCGGCTACACCTTC. This codes for CASSLESIGGYTF.

This chain joins TRBV9 and TRBJ2-5; D is unclear. The V end lost 0 bases, the J end lost 1 base, and 10 bases lay between the germline ends. Per the germline V gene, CDR1 is SGDLS and CDR2 is YYNGEE. The CDR3 is made up of 15 amino acids. For the CDR3, the DNA is TGTGCCAGCAGCGTAGATGGAAACGGCCAAGAGACCCAGTACTTC. This sequence encodes CASSVDGNGQETQYF.

DNA for the CDR3: TGTGCCAGCAGCTTTTCAGGGGCAGATGGCTACACCTTC. It codes for CASSFSGADGYTF. The chain links TRBV5-8 to TRBJ1-2; a possible D gene is TRBD1 (6 bases). The CDR3 sequence is 13 residues long. The ends were cut back, 2 bases at V and 6 bases at J, with 11 bases in the middle. Germline CDR1 reads SGHTS; CDR2 reads YDEGEE.

The CDR3 nucleotides read TGTGCCAGCAGCCCCCTATCTAGCGGGACTGACAATGAGCAGTTCTTC. Translating it yields CASSPLSSGTDNEQFF. The chain joins TRBV4-2 to TRBJ2-1; 9 positions agree with TRBD2. The junction had 9 bases not matched to a gene; V was cut back by 4 bases and J by 5 bases. The germline V gene encodes CDR1 LGHNA and CDR2 YNFKEQ. CDR3 length: 16 amino acids.

The chain employs TRBV4-2 and TRBJ1-1; no reliable D call. V was pared by 0 bases and J by 2 bases, with 10 bases between. The CDR3 spans 15 residues. The germline V gene has CDR1 LGHNA and CDR2 YNFKEQ. The CDR3 loop is CASSQDWGFNTEAFF. As DNA, the CDR3 is TGTGCCAGCAGCCAAGATTGGGGATTCAACACTGAAGCTTTCTTT.

V usage is TRBV6-1 and J usage is TRBJ2-7; D is perhaps TRBD1 (5 bases). CDR1 and CDR2 from the germline V gene are MNHNS and SASEGT. The CDR3 loop spans 14 amino acids. V shed 3 bases and J shed 2 bases, with 11 bases lying between them. The CDR3 protein is CASSDWGRAYEQYF. CDR3 sequence (DNA): TGTGCCAGCAGTGATTGGGGCAGAGCCTACGAGCAGTACTTC.

This sequence joins TRBV28 and TRBJ1-1, with 9 positions matching TRBD1. J gave up 4 bases and V 3 bases, and 9 bases lay outside the gene matches. Germline-derived CDR1 and CDR2 are MDHEN and SYDVKM. CDR3 length: 16 residues. The CDR3 region has the DNA TGTGCCAGCAGTTTGGTTGGGACAGGGCGCGGCACTGAAGCTTTCTTT. As protein: CASSLVGTGRGTEAFF.

This chain uses TRBV10-3 with TRBJ1-1, with 9 bases fitting TRBD1. The ends lost 8 bases at V and 1 base at J; junction bases unmatched: 8. Germline V lookup: CDR1 ENHRY, CDR2 SYGVKD. This CDR3 comprises 15 residues. The CDR3 DNA reads TGTGCCATCCAAGGACAGGGGATGAAGAACACTGAAGCTTTCTTT. Its protein product is CAIQGQGMKNTEAFF.

The chain is built from TRBV14 and TRBJ2-5; TRBD2 might be the D (5 bases). The CDR3 consists of 13 residues. Trimming removed 3 bases from V and 1 base from J, with 6 bases in between. Germline V lookup: CDR1 SGHDN, CDR2 FVKESK. The CDR3 DNA follows: TGTGCCAGCAGCCATCGGGGCCAAGAGACCCAGTACTTC. Its protein is CASSHRGQETQYF.

The chain joins TRBV29-1 to TRBJ1-2; tentative D call: TRBD1 (6 bases). V was trimmed by 1 base and J by 1 base, leaving 16 bases between them. The CDR3 consists of 16 residues. Germline-derived CDR1 and CDR2 are SQVTM and ANQGSEA. The CDR3 loop reads CSVEGGPTFDNYGYTF. The CDR3 region has the DNA TGCAGCGTTGAAGGGGGGCCCACCTTTGATAACTATGGCTACACCTTC.

This sequence joins TRBV13 and TRBJ1-1; the D is unclear. CDR1 and CDR2 (germline): PRHDT, FYEKMQ (reference sequence). V was shortened by 1 base and J by 7 bases, with 10 bases between the two germline ends. The CDR3 sequence is 13 residues long. The CDR3 DNA follows: TGTGCCAGCAGCTTAGAGTCCATGAGTGAAGCTTTCTTT. Protein product: CASSLESMSEAFF.

This chain connects TRBV29-1 to TRBJ2-7, with D unresolved. V lost 6 bases to trimming and J lost 1 base, with 10 bases between them. This CDR3 region has 12 residues. Germline CDR1 reads SQVTM; CDR2 reads ANQGSEA. In DNA, the CDR3 is TGCAGCGTAATAGTGGGGTCCTACGAGCAGTACTTC. Residues: CSVIVGSYEQYF.

With regard to this clone: Other DNA sequences in this specimen translate into the identical CDR3. CDR3 region: CASSPAGGPGYEQYF. The CDR3 bases are TGCGCCAGCAGCCCGGCGGGAGGGCCGGGGTACGAGCAGTACTTC. This rearrangement joins TRBV4-1 to TRBJ2-7; TRBD2 matches 9 bases. The CDR3 extends over 15 amino acids. Germline CDR1 is MGHRA and CDR2 is YSYEKL. V shed 4 bases and J 4 bases; nucleotides not matched to a gene: 8.

The chain has TRBV19 and TRBJ1-1; D is perhaps TRBD1 (5 bases). Germline CDR1 is LNHDA and CDR2 is SQIVND (reference sequence). Trimming pared 2 bases from V and 5 bases from J, leaving 12 bases between. This CDR3 spans 14 amino acids. The CDR3, as DNA: TGTGCCAGTAGTATAAAGTCGGGGCGAACTGAAGCTTTCTTT. Translated, it gives CASSIKSGRTEAFF.

The rearrangement links TRBV30 to TRBJ1-1; 7 nucleotides match TRBD1. J gave up 3 bases and V 4 bases, and 5 bases lay outside the gene matches. CDR3 length: 13 residues. Germline V gene data show CDR1 as GTSNPN and CDR2 as SVGIG (reference sequence). CDR3 DNA: TGTGCCTGGACGACAGGGAGGGACACTGAAGCTTTCTTT. It specifies CAWTTGRDTEAFF.

The chain recombines TRBV6-1 with TRBJ1-5; 8 nucleotides match TRBD1. The germline CDR1 and CDR2 sequences are MNHNS and SASEGT. J gave up 3 bases and V 10 bases, and 8 bases lay outside the gene matches. The CDR3 runs 14 residues. The CDR3 protein is CATWGTGVNQPQHF. CDR3 bases: TGTGCCACCTGGGGGACAGGAGTCAATCAGCCCCAGCATTTT.

J is TRBJ2-1 and V is TRBV5-1, with D possibly TRBD2 on 6 matching bases. Trimming took off 0 bases at V and 4 bases at J, with 14 bases between the two ends. The CDR3 covers 16 residues. Per germline, CDR1 SGHRS and CDR2 YFSETQ. CDR3 bases: TGCGCCAGCAGCTTGGTCGTCCGGGACTTATACAATGAGCAGTTCTTC. This sequence encodes CASSLVVRDLYNEQFF.

This clone was counted a single time. The CDR3 loop is CASNAGTGAYEAFF. DNA for the CDR3: TGTGCCAGCAATGCCGGGACAGGGGCTTATGAAGCTTTCTTT. This chain links TRBV6-1 with TRBJ1-1; 10 bases are a match to TRBD1. The CDR3 has 14 amino acids. Germline V lookup: CDR1 MNHNS, CDR2 SASEGT. V dropped 7 bases and J dropped 7; count of bases not matched to a gene: 9.

This chain uses TRBV13 with TRBJ2-5, with 7 bases matching TRBD2. Germline V gives CDR1 PRHDT, CDR2 FYEKMQ (reference sequence). The junction had 15 bases not matched to a gene; V was cut back by 7 bases and J by 4 bases. CDR3 size: 16 residues. DNA of the CDR3: TGTGCCAGCAAGTTGAGCGGGGCTGGGTTTGTAGAGACCCAGTACTTC. Residues: CASKLSGAGFVETQYF. Full variable domain (missing parts from reference TRBV13 and TRBJ2-5): AAGVIQSPRHLIKEKRETATLKCYPIPRHDTVYWYQQGPGQDPQFLISFYEKMQSDKGSIPDRFSAQQFSDYHSELNMSSLELGDSALYFCASKLSGAGFVETQYFGPGTRLLVL.

This chain connects TRBV28 to TRBJ2-7; TRBD2 aligns across 7 bases. With V trimmed by 4 bases and J by 0 bases, 9 bases remained unmatched. The CDR3 consists of 16 residues. Per germline, CDR1 MDHEN and CDR2 SYDVKM. The CDR3 is CASSSVGGFTSYEQYF. As DNA, the CDR3 is TGTGCCAGCAGTTCGGTCGGGGGGTTTACCTCCTACGAGCAGTACTTC.

This chain uses TRBV13 with TRBJ2-1; TRBD1 matches at 8 bases. Germline-derived CDR1 and CDR2 are PRHDT and FYEKMQ (reference sequence). The CDR3 covers 15 residues. J gave up 9 bases and V 1 base, and 8 bases lay outside the gene matches. The CDR3 spells CASSLDGQGSGEQFF. CDR3 DNA: TGTGCCAGCAGCTTAGATGGACAGGGATCGGGTGAGCAGTTCTTC. Complete variable domain (other parts from reference TRBV13 and TRBJ2-1): AAGVIQSPRHLIKEKRETATLKCYPIPRHDTVYWYQQGPGQDPQFLISFYEKMQSDKGSIPDRFSAQQFSDYHSELNMSSLELGDSALYFCASSLDGQGSGEQFFGPGTRLTVL.

The rearrangement joins TRBV6-4 to TRBJ2-3; TRBD2 is a possible D gene (7 bases). CDR1 is MRHNA, CDR2 SNTAGT, per germline. CDR3 size: 13 residues. V lost 2 bases and J lost 7, with 10 bases in between. For the CDR3, the DNA is TGTGCCAGCAGTGACGGGGGGGGCCATACGCAGTATTTT. Translating gives CASSDGGGHTQYF.

This clone showed up just once. CDR3 loop: CASSPRQGVVGTEAFF. CDR3 DNA sequence: TGTGCCAGCAGCCCACGACAGGGGGTGGTCGGAACTGAAGCTTTCTTT. The J gene is TRBJ1-1, the V gene TRBV13, with TRBD1 identical over 9 bases. J was trimmed by 5 bases and V by 5 bases; bases with no gene match: 12. Germline V gene data show CDR1 as PRHDT and CDR2 as FYEKMQ (reference sequence). There are 16 residues in the CDR3.

The CDR3 DNA reads TGCGCCAGCAGCCAAGATTCAACCGGGACAGTAGCTAACTATGGCTACACCTTC. Translating gives CASSQDSTGTVANYGYTF. V gene TRBV4-3 combines with J gene TRBJ1-2, with TRBD1 matching 7 bases. The CDR3 has 18 residues. With 0 bases clipped from V and 0 bases from J, the junction kept 10 bases outside the gene matches. Germline V gives CDR1 LGHNA, CDR2 YSLEER.

V usage is TRBV13 and J usage is TRBJ1-2; TRBD1 matches 11 bases. CDR1 and CDR2 (germline): PRHDT, FYEKMQ (reference sequence). The CDR3 runs to 16 residues. Unmatched junction bases numbered 6, after V lost 3 bases and J lost 3 bases. The CDR3 DNA reads as TGTGCCAGCAGCTTGCAGGGACAGGGGGTTTACTATGGCTACACCTTC. This translates into CASSLQGQGVYYGYTF.

This clone was counted a few times. The chain is built from TRBV7-8 and TRBJ2-5; D remains ambiguous. Trimming took 2 bases from V and 1 from J, leaving 5 bases between them. This CDR3 is built from 13 residues. Per germline, CDR1 SGHVS and CDR2 FQNEAQ. CDR3 sequence (DNA): TGTGCCAGCAGCTTATCAACCCAAGAGACCCAGTACTTC. It yields the protein CASSLSTQETQYF. Using reference TRBV7-8 and TRBJ2-5 for the parts outside the CDR3, the full variable domain is GAGVSQSPRYKVAKRGQDVALRCDPISGHVSLFWYQQALGQGPEFLTYFQNEAQLDKSGLPSDRFFAERPEGSVSTLKIQRTQQEDSAVYLCASSLSTQETQYFGPGTRLLVL.

There are a few counts of this clone. The identical CDR3 is also encoded by other nucleotide sequences in the sample. The chain combines TRBV7-9 with TRBJ2-1, with D hard to call. V dropped 1 base and J dropped 5 bases, with 3 bases sitting between them. CDR1 is SEHNR and CDR2 is FQNEAQ in the germline V gene (reference sequence). This CDR3 spans 12 amino acids. CDR3 bases: TGTGCCAGCAGCTTAGGGCACAATGAGCAGTTCTTC. This sequence encodes CASSLGHNEQFF.

This clone was recorded only once. The chain joins TRBV5-4 to TRBJ2-1; 9 nucleotides align to TRBD2. Germline V gene lookup returns CDR1 SGHNT and CDR2 YYREEE (reference sequence). With V trimmed by 4 bases and J by 5 bases, 4 bases remained unmatched. This CDR3 comprises 14 residues. CDR3 protein: CASSMTSGNNEQFF. In nucleotides, the CDR3 is TGTGCCAGCAGCATGACTAGCGGAAACAATGAGCAGTTCTTC.

V is TRBV6-5 and J is TRBJ2-7; tentatively, D is TRBD2 (5 bases). CDR1 MNHEY and CDR2 SVGAGI come from the germline V gene. V lost 2 bases to trimming and J lost 7 bases, with 12 bases between them. The CDR3 sequence is 13 residues long. This CDR3 is CASSYGLGSEQYF. For the CDR3, the DNA is TGTGCCAGCAGTTACGGACTGGGTTCTGAGCAGTACTTC.

The chain couples TRBV30 to TRBJ2-2, with a weak D call TRBD2 (6 bases). This CDR3 is 13 amino acids long. Trimming took off 8 bases at V and 1 base at J, with 11 bases between the two ends. CDR1 GTSNPN and CDR2 SVGIG come from the germline V gene (reference sequence). In nucleotides, the CDR3 is TGTGCCGGTGGGCGGGAGAACACCGGGGAGCTGTTTTTT. Protein product: CAGGRENTGELFF.

The rearrangement links TRBV2 to TRBJ2-3, with 8 bases fitting TRBD2. V shed 5 bases, J shed 5 bases, and the junction held 15 bases outside the gene matches. This CDR3 has 17 amino acids. Germline values: CDR1 SNHLY, CDR2 FYNNEI. The chain's CDR3 is CASSPLVERERLDTQYF. As DNA, the CDR3 is TGTGCCAGCAGTCCCCTTGTAGAGCGGGAGAGGTTAGATACGCAGTATTTT.

The chain uses TRBV5-5 and TRBJ2-1, with D possibly being TRBD2 (5 bases). This CDR3 has 13 amino acids. Deletions cut 0 bases from V and 10 bases from J, with 11 bases between. Germline lookup yields CDR1 SGHKS and CDR2 YYEKEE (reference sequence). The CDR3 loop reads CASSLGGSKEQFF. CDR3 in DNA: TGTGCCAGCAGCTTGGGCGGGTCTAAGGAGCAGTTCTTC.